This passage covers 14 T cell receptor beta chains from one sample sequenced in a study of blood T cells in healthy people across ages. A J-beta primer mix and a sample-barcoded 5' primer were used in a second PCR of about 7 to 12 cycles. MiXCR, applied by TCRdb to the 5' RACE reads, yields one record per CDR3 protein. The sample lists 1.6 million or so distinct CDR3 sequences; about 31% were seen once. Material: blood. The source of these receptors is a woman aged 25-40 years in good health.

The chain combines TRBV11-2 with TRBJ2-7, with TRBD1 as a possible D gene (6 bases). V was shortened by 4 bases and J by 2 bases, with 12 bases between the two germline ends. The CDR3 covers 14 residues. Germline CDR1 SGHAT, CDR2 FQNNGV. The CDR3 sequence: CASSWTDSTYEQYF. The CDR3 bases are TGTGCCAGCAGCTGGACAGATTCTACCTACGAGCAGTACTTC.

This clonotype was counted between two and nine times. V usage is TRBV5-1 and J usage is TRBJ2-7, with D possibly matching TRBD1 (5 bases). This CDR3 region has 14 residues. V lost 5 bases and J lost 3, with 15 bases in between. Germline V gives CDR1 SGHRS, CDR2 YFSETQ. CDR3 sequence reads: CASSHNRQSYEQYF. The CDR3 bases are TGCGCCAGCAGTCATAACCGACAGAGCTACGAGCAGTACTTC.

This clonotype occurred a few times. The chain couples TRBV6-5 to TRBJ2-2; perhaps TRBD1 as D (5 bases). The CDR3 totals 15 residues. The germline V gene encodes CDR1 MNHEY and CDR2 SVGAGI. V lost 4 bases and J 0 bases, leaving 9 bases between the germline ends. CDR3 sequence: CASSLGVTNTGELFF. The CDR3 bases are TGTGCCAGCAGTTTAGGGGTAACGAACACCGGGGAGCTGTTTTTT.

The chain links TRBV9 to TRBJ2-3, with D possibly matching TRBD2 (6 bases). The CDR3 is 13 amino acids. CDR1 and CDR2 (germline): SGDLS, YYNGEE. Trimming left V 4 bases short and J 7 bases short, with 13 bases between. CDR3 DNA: TGTGCCAGCAGCCTGGAGGGCGGGAATACGCAGTATTTT. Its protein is CASSLEGGNTQYF. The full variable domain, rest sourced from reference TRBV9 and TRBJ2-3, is DSGVTQTPKHLITATGQRVTLRCSPRSGDLSVYWYQQSLDQGLQFLIQYYNGEERAKGNILERFSAQQFPDLHSELNLSSLELGDSALYFCASSLEGGNTQYFGPGTRLTVL.

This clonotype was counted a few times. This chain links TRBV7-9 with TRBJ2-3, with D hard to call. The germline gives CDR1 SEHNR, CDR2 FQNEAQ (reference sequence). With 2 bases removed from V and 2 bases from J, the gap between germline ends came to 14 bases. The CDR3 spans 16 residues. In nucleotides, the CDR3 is TGTGCCAGCAGCTTATATCCACCCTTGTACACAGATACGCAGTATTTT. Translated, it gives CASSLYPPLYTDTQYF. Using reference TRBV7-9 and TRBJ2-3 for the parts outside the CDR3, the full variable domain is DTGVSQNPRHKITKRGQNVTFRCDPISEHNRLYWYRQTLGQGPEFLTYFQNEAQLEKSRLLSDRFSAERPKGSFSTLEIQRTEQGDSAMYLCASSLYPPLYTDTQYFGPGTRLTVL.

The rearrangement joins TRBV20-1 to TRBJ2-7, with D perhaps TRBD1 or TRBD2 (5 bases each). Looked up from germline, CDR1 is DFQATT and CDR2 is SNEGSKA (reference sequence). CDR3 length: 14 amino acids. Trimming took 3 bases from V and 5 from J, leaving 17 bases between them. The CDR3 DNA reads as TGCAGTGCTAGCGAGGGACCAACGACCGACGAGCAGTACTTC. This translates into CSASEGPTTDEQYF.

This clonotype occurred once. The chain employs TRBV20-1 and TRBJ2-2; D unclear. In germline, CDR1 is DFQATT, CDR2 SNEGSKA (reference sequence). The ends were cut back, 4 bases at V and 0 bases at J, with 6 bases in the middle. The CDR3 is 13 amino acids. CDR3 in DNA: TGCAGTGCTACCGCCTCGAACACCGGGGAGCTGTTTTTT. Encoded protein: CSATASNTGELFF.

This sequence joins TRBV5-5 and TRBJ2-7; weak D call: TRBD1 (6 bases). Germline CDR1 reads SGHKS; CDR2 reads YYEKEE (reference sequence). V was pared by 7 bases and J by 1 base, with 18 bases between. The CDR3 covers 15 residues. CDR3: CASGMSGDGSYEQYF. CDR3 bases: TGTGCCAGCGGGATGTCAGGGGACGGATCCTACGAGCAGTACTTC.

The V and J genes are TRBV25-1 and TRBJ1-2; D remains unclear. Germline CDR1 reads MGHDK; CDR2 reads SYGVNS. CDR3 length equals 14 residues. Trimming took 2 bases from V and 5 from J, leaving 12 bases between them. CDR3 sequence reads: CASSEPEVAYGYTF. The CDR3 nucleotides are TGTGCCAGCAGTGAACCCGAGGTGGCTTATGGCTACACCTTC.

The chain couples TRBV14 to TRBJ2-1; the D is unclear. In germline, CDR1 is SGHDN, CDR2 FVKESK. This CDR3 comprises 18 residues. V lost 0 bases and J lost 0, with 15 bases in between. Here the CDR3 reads CASSQEGKWVSSYNEQFF. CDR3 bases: TGTGCCAGCAGCCAAGAAGGGAAGTGGGTAAGCTCCTACAATGAGCAGTTCTTC. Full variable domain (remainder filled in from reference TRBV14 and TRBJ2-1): EAGVTQFPSHSVIEKGQTVTLRCDPISGHDNLYWYRRVMGKEIKFLLHFVKESKQDESGMPNNRFLAERTGGTYSTLKVQPAELEDSGVYFCASSQEGKWVSSYNEQFFGPGTRLTVL.

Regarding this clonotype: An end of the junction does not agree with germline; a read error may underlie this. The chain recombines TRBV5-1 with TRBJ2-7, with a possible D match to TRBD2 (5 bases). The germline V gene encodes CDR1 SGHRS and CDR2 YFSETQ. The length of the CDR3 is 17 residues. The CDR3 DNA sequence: TGCGCCAGTAGCTCGAAGGGCGCCTTCGGGATCTCCTACGAGCAGTACTTC. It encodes CASSSKGAFGISYEQYF.

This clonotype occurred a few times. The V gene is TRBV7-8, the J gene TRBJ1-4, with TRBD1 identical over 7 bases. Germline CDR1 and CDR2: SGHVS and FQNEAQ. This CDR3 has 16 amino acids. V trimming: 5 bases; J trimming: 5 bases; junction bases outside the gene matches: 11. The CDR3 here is CASSRGRTGDNEKLFF. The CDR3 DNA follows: TGTGCCAGCAGCCGAGGGAGGACAGGTGACAATGAAAAACTGTTTTTT.

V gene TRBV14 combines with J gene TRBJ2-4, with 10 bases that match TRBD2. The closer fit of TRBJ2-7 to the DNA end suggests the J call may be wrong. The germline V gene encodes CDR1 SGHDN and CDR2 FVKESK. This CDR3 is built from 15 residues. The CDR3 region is CASSHPSGGLYEQYF. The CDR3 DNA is TGTGCCAGCAGCCACCCTAGCGGGGGCCTTTACGAGCAGTACTTC.

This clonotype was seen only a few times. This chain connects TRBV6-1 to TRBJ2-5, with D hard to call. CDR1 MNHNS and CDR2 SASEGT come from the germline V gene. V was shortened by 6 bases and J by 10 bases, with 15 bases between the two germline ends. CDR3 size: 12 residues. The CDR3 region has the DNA TGTGCCAGCAGCCCCCAGTTCTTGGGCCAGTACTTC. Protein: CASSPQFLGQYF.